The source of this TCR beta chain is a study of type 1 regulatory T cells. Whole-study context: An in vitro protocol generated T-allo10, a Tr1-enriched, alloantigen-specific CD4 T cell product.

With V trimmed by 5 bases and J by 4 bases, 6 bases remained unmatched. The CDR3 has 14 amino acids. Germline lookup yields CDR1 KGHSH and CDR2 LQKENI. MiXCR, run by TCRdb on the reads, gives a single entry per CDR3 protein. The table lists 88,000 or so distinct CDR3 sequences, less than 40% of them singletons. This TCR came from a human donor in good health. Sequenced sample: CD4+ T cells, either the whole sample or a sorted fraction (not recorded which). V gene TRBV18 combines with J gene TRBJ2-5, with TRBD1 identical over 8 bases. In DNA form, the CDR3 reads TGTGCCAGCTCATCAGGGGGCGGAGTAGAGACCCAGTACTTC. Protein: CASSSGGGVETQYF.